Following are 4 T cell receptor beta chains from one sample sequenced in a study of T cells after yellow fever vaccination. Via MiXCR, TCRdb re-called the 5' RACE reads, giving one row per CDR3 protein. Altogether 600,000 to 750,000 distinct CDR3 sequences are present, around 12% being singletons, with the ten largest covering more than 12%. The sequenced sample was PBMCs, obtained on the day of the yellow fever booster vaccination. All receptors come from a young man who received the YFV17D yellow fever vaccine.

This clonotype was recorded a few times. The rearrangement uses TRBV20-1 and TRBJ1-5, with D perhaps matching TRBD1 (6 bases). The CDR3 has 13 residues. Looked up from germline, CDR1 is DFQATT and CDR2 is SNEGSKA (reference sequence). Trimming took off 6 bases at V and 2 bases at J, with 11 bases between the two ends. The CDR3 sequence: CSAGGRGNQPQHF. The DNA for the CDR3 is TGCAGTGCGGGGGGGCGCGGCAATCAGCCCCAGCATTTT.

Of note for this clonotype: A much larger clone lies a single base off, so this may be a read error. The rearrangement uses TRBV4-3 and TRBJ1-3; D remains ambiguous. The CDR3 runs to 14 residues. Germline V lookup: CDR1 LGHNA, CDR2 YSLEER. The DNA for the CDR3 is TGCGCCAGCAGCCAAGAGAGATCTGTAAACACCATATATTTT. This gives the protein CASSQERSVNTIYF.

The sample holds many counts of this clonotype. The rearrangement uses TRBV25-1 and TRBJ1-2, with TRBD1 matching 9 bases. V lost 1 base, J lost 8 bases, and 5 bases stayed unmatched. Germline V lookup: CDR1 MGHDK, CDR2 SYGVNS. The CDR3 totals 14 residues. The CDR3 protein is CASSESGQGGGYTF. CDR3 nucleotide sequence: TGTGCCAGCAGTGAATCGGGACAGGGCGGAGGCTACACCTTC.

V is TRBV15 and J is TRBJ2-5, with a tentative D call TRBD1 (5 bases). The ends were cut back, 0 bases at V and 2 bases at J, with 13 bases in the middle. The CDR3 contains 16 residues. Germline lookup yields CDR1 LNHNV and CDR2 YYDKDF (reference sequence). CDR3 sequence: CATSRDSVTGQETQYF. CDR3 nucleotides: TGTGCCACCAGCAGAGATTCGGTAACAGGACAAGAGACCCAGTACTTC. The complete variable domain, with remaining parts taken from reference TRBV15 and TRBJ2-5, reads DAMVIQNPRYQVTQFGKPVTLSCSQTLNHNVMYWYQQKSSQAPKLLFHYYDKDFNNEADTPDNFQSRRPNTSFCFLDIRSPGLGDTAMYLCATSRDSVTGQETQYFGPGTRLLVL.